The following is a T cell receptor (beta chain) sequence with its context. The data stem from a study of monozygotic twins with inflammatory bowel disease. The germline V gene has CDR1 SEHNR and CDR2 FQNEAQ (reference sequence). The CDR3 covers 17 residues. Total RNA input per TCR library was 3,500 to 4,500 ng. Reanalyzing the 5' RACE reads, TCRdb keeps one entry per CDR3 protein, without DNA. In total, the table holds around 150,000 distinct CDR3 sequences. The receptor was derived from a human donor with ulcerative colitis or Crohn's disease, or a healthy co-twin of an affected twin (not recorded which). Sequencing was carried out using blood. The V and J genes are TRBV7-9 and TRBJ2-1; the TCRdb D gene call, TRBD2, has no DNA to confirm it. The CDR3 loop is CASSSQLAGRAYNEQFF.